The clone carrying this T cell receptor (beta chain) occurred once. The junction departs from germline at one end; a sequencing error may be responsible. Treatment reported: preoperative locoregional IRX-2 cytokine immunotherapy. Patients received preoperative, locoregional IRX-2 cytokine immunotherapy in a phase Ib study. The source of the sample is a study of preoperative IRX-2 immunotherapy in early breast cancer. This CDR3 has 13 amino acids. TCRdb's table, derived via immunoSEQ multiplex PCR, lists solely in-frame clones and lacks some. The sample has about 33,000 clones, approximately 89% seen once.

The clonotype originates from a human donor with breast cancer. This chain uses TRBV7-1 with TRBJ1-4; D unresolved. TRBV7-1 is given ORF status, its function remaining uncertain. The sequencing here drew on tumor tissue, taken after IRX-2 immunotherapy. The DNA for the CDR3 is TGTGCCACCAGCCGGGTCAGAGGGGAAAAACTGTTTTTT. It is translated as CATSRVRGEKLFF.